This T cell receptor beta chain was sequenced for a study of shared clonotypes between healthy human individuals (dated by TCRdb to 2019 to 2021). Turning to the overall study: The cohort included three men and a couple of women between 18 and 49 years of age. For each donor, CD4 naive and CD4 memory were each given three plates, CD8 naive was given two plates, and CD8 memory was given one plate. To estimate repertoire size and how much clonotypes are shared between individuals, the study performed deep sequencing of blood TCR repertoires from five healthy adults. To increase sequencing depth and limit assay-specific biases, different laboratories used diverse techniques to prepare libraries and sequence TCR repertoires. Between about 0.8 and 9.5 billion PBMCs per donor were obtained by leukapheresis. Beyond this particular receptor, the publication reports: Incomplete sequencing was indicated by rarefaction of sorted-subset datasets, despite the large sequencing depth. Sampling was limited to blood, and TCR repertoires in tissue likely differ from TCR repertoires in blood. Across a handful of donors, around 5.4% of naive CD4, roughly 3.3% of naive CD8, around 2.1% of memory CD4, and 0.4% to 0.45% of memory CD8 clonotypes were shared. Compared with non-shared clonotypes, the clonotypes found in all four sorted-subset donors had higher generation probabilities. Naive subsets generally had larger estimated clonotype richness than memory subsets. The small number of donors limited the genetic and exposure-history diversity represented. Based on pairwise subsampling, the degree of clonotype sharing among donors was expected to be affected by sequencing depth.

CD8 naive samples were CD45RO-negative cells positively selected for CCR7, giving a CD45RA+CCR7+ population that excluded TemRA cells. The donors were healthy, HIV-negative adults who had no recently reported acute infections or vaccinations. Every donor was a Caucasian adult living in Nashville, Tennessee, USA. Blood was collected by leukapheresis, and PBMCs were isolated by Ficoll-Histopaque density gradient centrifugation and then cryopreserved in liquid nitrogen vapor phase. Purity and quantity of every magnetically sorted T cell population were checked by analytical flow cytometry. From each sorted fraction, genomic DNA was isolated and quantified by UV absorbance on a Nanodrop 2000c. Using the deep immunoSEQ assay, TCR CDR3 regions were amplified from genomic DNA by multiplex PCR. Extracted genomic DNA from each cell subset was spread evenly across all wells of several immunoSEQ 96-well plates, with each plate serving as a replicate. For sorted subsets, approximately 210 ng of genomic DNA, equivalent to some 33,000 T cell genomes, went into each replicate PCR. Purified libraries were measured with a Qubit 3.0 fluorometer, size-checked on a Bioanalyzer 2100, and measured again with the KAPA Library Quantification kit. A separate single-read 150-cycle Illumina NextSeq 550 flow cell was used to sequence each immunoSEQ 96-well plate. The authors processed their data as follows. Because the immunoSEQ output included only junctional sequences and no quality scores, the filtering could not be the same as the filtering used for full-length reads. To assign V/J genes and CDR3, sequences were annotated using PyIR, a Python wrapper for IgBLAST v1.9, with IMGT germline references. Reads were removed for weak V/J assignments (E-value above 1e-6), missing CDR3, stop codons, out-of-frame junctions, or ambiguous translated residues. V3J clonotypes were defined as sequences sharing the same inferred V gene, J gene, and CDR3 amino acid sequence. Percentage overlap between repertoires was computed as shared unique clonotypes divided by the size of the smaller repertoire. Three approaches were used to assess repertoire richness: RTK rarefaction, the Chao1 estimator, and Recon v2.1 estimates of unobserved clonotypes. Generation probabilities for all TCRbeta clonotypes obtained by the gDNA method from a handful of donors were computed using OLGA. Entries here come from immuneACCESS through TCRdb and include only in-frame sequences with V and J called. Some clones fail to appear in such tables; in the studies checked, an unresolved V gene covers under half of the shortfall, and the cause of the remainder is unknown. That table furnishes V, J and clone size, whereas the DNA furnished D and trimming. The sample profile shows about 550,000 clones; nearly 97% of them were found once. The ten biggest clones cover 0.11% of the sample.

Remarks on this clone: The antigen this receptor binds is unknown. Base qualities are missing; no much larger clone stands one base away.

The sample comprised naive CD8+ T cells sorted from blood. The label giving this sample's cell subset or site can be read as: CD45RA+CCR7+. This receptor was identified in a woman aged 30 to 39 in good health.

The DNA sequence reads TGTGCCACCAGCACTTCATTACAGGGTCCCCTCCCCCACATTCAGTACTTC. This yields the protein CATSTSLQGPLPHIQYF. Here the chain combines TRBV15 and TRBJ2-4; tentative D gene TRBD1, with 6 bases matching. The CDR3 spans 17 residues, from the cysteine through the phenylalanine. Only CDR3 DNA remains: 51 bases, in frame from the first base. CDR1 is given as LNHNV and CDR2 as YYDKDF, both from the germline V gene (reference sequence). V gives up 4 bases and J gives up 8 bases, and the segment between their germline ends measures 24 bases.